This TCR beta chain came from a study of CD8+ T cells in alopecia areata. Of note for this clone: Its target is unknown.

Investigators isolated RNA and reverse transcribed it into cDNA to act as the sequencing template. Profiled with immunoSEQ multiplex PCR; TCRdb holds only in-frame clones, not every one. The sample has approximately 280,000 clones, about 62% seen once. Treatment defined: oral pan-JAK inhibitor, 5-10 mg twice daily. V gave up 7 bases and J gave up 6 bases, with 15 bases separating them. Germline values: CDR1 SQVTM, CDR2 ANQGSEA. The CDR3 extends over 13 amino acids. Overall study findings and caveats: More clonal than normal scalp was lesional scalp, particularly alopecia totalis/universalis. Sequence data from scalp samples additionally include resident alphabeta T cells of normal skin. Scalp clonality, together with expanded CD8+ clones among the top 100, fell significantly with tofacitinib.

The starting material was CD4+ T cells sorted from blood, obtained at week 24, from a patient treated with tofacitinib. The V gene is TRBV29-1, the J gene TRBJ2-2, with D perhaps TRBD2 (5 bases). The clonotype originates from a human donor with alopecia areata. CDR3 amino acids: CSGTRRDAGELFF. As DNA, the CDR3 is TGCAGCGGTACTAGAAGGGATGCCGGGGAGCTGTTTTTT.